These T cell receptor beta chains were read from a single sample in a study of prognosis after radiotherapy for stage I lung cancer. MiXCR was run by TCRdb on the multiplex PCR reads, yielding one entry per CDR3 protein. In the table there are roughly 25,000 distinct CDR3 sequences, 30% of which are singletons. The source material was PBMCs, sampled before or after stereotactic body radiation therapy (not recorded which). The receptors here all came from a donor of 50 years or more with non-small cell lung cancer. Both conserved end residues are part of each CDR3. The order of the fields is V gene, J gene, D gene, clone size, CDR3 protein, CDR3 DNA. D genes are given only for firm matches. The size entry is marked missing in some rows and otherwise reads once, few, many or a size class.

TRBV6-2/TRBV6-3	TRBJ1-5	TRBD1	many	CASSPAGGLQPQHF	TGTGCCAGCAGTCCTGCAGGGGGCCTGCAGCCCCAGCATTTT
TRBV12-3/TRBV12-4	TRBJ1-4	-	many	CASNGQAGKLFF	TGTGCCAGCAACGGCCAGGCAGGAAAACTGTTTTTT
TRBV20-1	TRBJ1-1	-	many	CSASVRSGTEAFF	TGCAGTGCTAGTGTGAGGTCGGGGACTGAAGCTTTCTTT
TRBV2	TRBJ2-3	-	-	CASSEKGSPGDTQYF	TGTGCCAGCAGTGAAAAGGGGAGCCCAGGAGATACGCAGTATTTT
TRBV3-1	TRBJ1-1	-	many	CASSQAMNTEAFF	TGTGCCAGCAGCCAAGCAATGAACACTGAAGCTTTCTTT
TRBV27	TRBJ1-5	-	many	CASSFGRDNQPQHF	TGTGCCAGCAGTTTCGGGCGGGACAATCAGCCCCAGCATTTT
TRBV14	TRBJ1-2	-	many	CASSQDQVWGGYTF	TGTGCCAGCAGCCAAGATCAGGTTTGGGGTGGCTACACCTTC
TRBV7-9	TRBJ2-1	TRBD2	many	CASSTGLAGGVEQFF	TGTGCCAGCAGCACTGGACTAGCGGGGGGTGTTGAGCAGTTCTTC
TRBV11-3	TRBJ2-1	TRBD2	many	CASSLELGLAGGPSNEQFF	TGTGCCAGCAGCTTAGAGTTGGGACTAGCGGGAGGGCCTAGCAATGAGCAGTTCTTC
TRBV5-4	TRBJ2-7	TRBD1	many	CASSPGTDQDYEQYF	TGTGCCAGCAGCCCCGGGACAGATCAAGACTACGAGCAGTACTTC
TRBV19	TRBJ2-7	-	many	CASSTRGINEQYF	TGTGCCAGTAGCACCAGGGGAATCAACGAGCAGTACTTC
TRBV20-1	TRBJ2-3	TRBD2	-	CSARGGTSGSWSDTLYF	TGCAGTGCTAGAGGTGGGACTAGCGGGAGCTGGTCAGATACGCTGTATTTT
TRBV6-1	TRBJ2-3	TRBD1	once	CASSPIQGESTDTQYF	TGTGCCAGCAGTCCCATCCAGGGGGAGAGCACAGATACGCAGTATTTT
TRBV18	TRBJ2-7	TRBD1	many	CASSEGQTYEQYF	TGTGCCAGCTCAGAGGGACAGACCTACGAGCAGTACTTC
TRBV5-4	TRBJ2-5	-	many	CASSLRGRQETQYF	TGTGCCAGCAGCTTACGGGGGCGGCAAGAGACCCAGTACTTC
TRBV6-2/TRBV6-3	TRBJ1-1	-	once	CASSYASRAGMGSTEAFF	TGTGCCAGCAGTTACGCTTCGAGGGCAGGGATGGGTTCCACTGAAGCTTTCTTT
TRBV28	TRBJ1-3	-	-	CASSWTEGRNTIYF	TGTGCCAGCAGTTGGACAGAGGGTAGGAACACCATATATTTT
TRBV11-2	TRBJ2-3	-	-	CASSWARSRGADTQYF	TGTGCCAGCAGCTGGGCCCGGTCAAGGGGCGCAGATACGCAGTATTTT
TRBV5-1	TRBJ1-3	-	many	CASSIDSPGNTIYF	TGCGCCAGCAGCATAGACAGTCCTGGAAACACCATATATTTT
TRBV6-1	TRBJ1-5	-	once	CASSPTYSNQPQHF	TGTGCCAGCAGCCCAACCTATAGCAATCAGCCCCAGCATTTT
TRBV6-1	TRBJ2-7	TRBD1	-	CASSHRDRGYEQYF	TGTGCCAGCAGTCACCGGGACAGGGGTTACGAGCAGTACTTC
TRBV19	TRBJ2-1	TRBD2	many	CASSVLPWGGEQFF	TGTGCCAGTAGTGTGCTTCCGTGGGGGGGTGAGCAGTTCTTC
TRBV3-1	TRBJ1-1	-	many	CASSQELGRAQRF	TGTGCCAGCAGCCAAGAGTTGGGACGGGCCCAGAGGTTT
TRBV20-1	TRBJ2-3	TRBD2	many	CSAREALLAGGRDTQYF	TGCAGTGCTAGAGAGGCCCTCCTAGCGGGAGGTCGAGATACGCAGTATTTT
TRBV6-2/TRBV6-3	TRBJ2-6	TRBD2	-	CAGSYGLGSGANVLTF	TGTGCCGGCAGTTACGGACTAGGCTCTGGGGCCAACGTCCTGACTTTC
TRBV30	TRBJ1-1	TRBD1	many	CAWRGDRDTEAFF	TGTGCCTGGAGAGGAGACAGGGACACTGAAGCTTTCTTT
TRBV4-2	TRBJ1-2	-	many	CASSQIEGRVSYGYTF	TGTGCCAGCAGCCAAATCGAGGGGAGGGTCTCCTATGGCTACACCTTC
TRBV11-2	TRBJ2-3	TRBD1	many	CASSLRMGGQGKTDTQYF	TGTGCCAGCAGCTTAAGAATGGGGGGACAGGGGAAAACAGATACGCAGTATTTT
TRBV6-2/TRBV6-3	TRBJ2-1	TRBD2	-	CASSDQGGYNEQFF	TGTGCCAGCAGTGATCAGGGAGGGTACAATGAGCAGTTCTTC
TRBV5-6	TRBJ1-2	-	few	CASSIYRVGGYTF	TGTGCCAGCAGTATTTACAGAGTCGGTGGCTACACCTTC
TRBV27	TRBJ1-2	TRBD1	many	CASRSVRDSGNYGYTF	TGTGCCAGCAGGTCCGTCCGGGACAGTGGTAACTATGGCTACACCTTC
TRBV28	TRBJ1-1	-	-	CASSEDTGNTEAFF	TGTGCCAGCAGTGAGGACACGGGGAACACTGAAGCTTTCTTT
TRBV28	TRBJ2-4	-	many	CASSRGVPRENIQYF	TGTGCCAGCAGTCGTGGGGTCCCGAGGGAAAACATTCAGTACTTC
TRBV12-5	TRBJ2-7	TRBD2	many	CASGSSLAVPIYEQYF	TGTGCTAGTGGTTCGTCACTAGCGGTCCCGATCTACGAGCAGTACTTC
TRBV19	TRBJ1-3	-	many	CASMDTGPGNTIYF	TGTGCCAGTATGGACACAGGACCTGGAAACACCATATATTTT
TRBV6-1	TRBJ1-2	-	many	CASSEGQVSYGYTF	TGTGCCAGCAGTGAAGGGCAGGTCAGCTATGGCTACACCTTC
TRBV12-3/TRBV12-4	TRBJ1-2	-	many	CASSPRDNYGYTF	TGTGCCAGCAGTCCTCGGGACAATTATGGCTACACCTTC